This T cell receptor (beta chain) was recorded in a study of blood T cell repertoires in COVID-19. Turning to the study itself: Acute and convalescent COVID-19 specimens originated in the United States, Italy and Spain.

Authors' processing steps: Reference gene primers were amplified, and this amplification served to estimate nucleated cell counts. Sequencing was performed with immunoSEQ multiplex PCR; in TCRdb, only in-frame clones are kept and a portion is missing. The DNA was the basis for D and trimming; V, J and clone size are from that table. The sample lists 100,000 to 150,000 clones; about 88% were seen once. Germline trimming cut 0 bases from V and 5 bases from J; bases unmatched to any gene: 3. The CDR3 covers 16 residues. Germline V CDR1 and CDR2: SGHRS, YFSETQ. Sequencing was performed on peripheral blood. This chain connects TRBV5-1 to TRBJ2-1; TRBD1 matches at 12 bases. The clonotype comes from a woman over 75 with acute or convalescent COVID-19. The CDR3 DNA sequence: TGCGCCAGCAGCTTGGGGGGACAGGGGGCCCACAATGAGCAGTTCTTC. As protein: CASSLGGQGAHNEQFF. The complete variable domain, with remaining parts taken from reference TRBV5-1 and TRBJ2-1, reads KAGVTQTPRYLIKTRGQQVTLSCSPISGHRSVSWYQQTPGQGLQFLFEYFSETQRNKGNFPGRFSGRQFSNSRSEMNVSTLELGDSALYLCASSLGGQGAHNEQFFGPGTRLTVL.